A selection of T cell receptor beta chains follows, all from one sample in a study of blood T cell repertoires in COVID-19. The table came from immunoSEQ multiplex PCR; TCRdb's copy has only in-frame clones and leaves some out. The sample shows 150,000 to 200,000 clones, 65% to 90% of them seen only once. Material for sequencing was PBMCs or T cells enriched from blood (not recorded which). The origin of the receptors is a man aged 35-49 years who had recovered from COVID-19. Both conserved end residues are part of each CDR3. A D gene is named only where the DNA matches it firmly. Part of the rows lack a size; the others show once, few, many or a class for expanded clones.

size: -; D: TRBD1; V: TRBV10-3; J: TRBJ2-1; DNA: TGTGCCATCAGTGAAATCGGACAGGGGTTATACAATGAGCAGTTCTTC; CDR3: CAISEIGQGLYNEQFF
size: -; D: -; V: TRBV3-1/TRBV3-2; J: TRBJ2-3; DNA: TGTGCCAGCAGCCAAGATCTATCGGGTCGCGGGACTTTGCCCGTTGCCCTGGGCACAGATACGCAGTATTTT; CDR3: CASSQDLSGRGTLPVALGTDTQYF
size: -; D: -; V: TRBV19; J: TRBJ2-2; DNA: TGTGCCAGTACTCAAGACGGAGGGTCCCCCGGGGAGCTGTTTTTT; CDR3: CASTQDGGSPGELFF
size: once; D: -; V: TRBV6-2/TRBV6-3; J: TRBJ2-3; DNA: TGTGCCAGCAGTTACTCTTTACAGGGAGCAGATACGCAGTATTTT; CDR3: CASSYSLQGADTQYF
size: -; D: -; V: TRBV20-1; J: TRBJ1-1; DNA: TGCAGTGCTCGGGAGGTAACTGAAGCTTTCTTT; CDR3: CSAREVTEAFF
size: -; D: -; V: TRBV29-1; J: TRBJ1-1; DNA: TGCAGCGTTGTAGCTGCGGGGACTGAAGCTTTCTTT; CDR3: CSVVAAGTEAFF
size: -; D: TRBD1; V: TRBV9; J: TRBJ1-2; DNA: TGTGCCAGCGGACAGGGGAACTATGGCTACACCTTC; CDR3: CASGQGNYGYTF
size: -; D: TRBD2; V: TRBV27; J: TRBJ2-3; DNA: TGTGCCAGCAGGACTAGCGGGTCAGATACGCAGTATTTT; CDR3: CASRTSGSDTQYF
size: -; D: -; V: TRBV19; J: TRBJ1-2; DNA: TGTGCCAGTAGTACCGGACAGTTCCTCTATGGCTACACCTTC; CDR3: CASSTGQFLYGYTF
size: -; D: -; V: TRBV7-2; J: TRBJ1-2; DNA: TGTGCCAGCAGCTTATATCAGGCAAACTATGGCTACACCTTC; CDR3: CASSLYQANYGYTF
size: -; D: TRBD2; V: TRBV7-3; J: TRBJ2-5; DNA: TGTGCCAGCAGCAGTCATAGCGGGAGCTTCGGAGAGACCCAGTACTTC; CDR3: CASSSHSGSFGETQYF
size: -; D: TRBD1; V: TRBV20-1; J: TRBJ2-1; DNA: TGCAGTGGCATCGGGACAGATGAGCAGTTCTTC; CDR3: CSGIGTDEQFF
size: -; D: TRBD2; V: TRBV5-1; J: TRBJ2-3; DNA: TGCGCCAGCAGCTCCCTAGCGGGAGGAGCGGCCGATACGCAGTATTTT; CDR3: CASSSLAGGAADTQYF
size: -; D: TRBD2; V: TRBV5-1; J: TRBJ2-5; DNA: TGCGCCAGCAGCTTGGGCCAGCGGGACGAGACCCAGTACTTC; CDR3: CASSLGQRDETQYF
size: -; D: TRBD2; V: TRBV4-3; J: TRBJ2-3; DNA: TGCGCCAGCAGCCAAGTCGGGGGGGGAAGGACAGATACGCAGTATTTT; CDR3: CASSQVGGGRTDTQYF
size: -; D: TRBD1; V: TRBV6-1; J: TRBJ1-6; DNA: TGTGCCAGCAGTGAAGCGAGAACAGGGGGCGGAAATAATTCACCCCTCCACTTT; CDR3: CASSEARTGGGNNSPLHF
size: -; D: TRBD1; V: TRBV7-8; J: TRBJ1-2; DNA: TGTGCCAGCAGCATATCGGGACAGGGGCTCGGTACCTATGGCTACACCTTC; CDR3: CASSISGQGLGTYGYTF
size: -; D: -; V: TRBV3-1/TRBV3-2; J: TRBJ1-4; DNA: TGTGCCAGCAGCCCAGTGTCTAATGAAAAACTGTTTTTT; CDR3: CASSPVSNEKLFF
size: -; D: -; V: TRBV27; J: TRBJ1-1; DNA: TGTGCCAGCAGCAACAGGTGGGAAGCTTTCTTT; CDR3: CASSNRWEAFF
size: -; D: TRBD1; V: TRBV7-3; J: TRBJ2-5; DNA: TGTGCCAGCAGCTTAAGGGGGCAGGGGGCGACCCAAGAGACCCAGTACTTC; CDR3: CASSLRGQGATQETQYF
size: many; D: -; V: TRBV5-8; J: TRBJ2-7; DNA: TGTGCCAGCAGCTTGCCCCGGCAGGGAATAAATACGGTGCAGTACTTC; CDR3: CASSLPRQGINTVQYF